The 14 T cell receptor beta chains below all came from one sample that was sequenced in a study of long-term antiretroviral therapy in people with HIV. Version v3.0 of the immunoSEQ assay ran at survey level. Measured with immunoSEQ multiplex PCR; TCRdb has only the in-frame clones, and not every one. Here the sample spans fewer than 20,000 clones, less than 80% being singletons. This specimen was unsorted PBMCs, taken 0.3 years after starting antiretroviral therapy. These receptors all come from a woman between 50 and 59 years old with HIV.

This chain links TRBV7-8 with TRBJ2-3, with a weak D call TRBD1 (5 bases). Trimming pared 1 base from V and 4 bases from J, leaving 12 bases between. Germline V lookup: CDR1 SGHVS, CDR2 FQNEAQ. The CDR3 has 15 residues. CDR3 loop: CASSLVPQGSDTQYF. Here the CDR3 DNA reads TGTGCCAGCAGCTTAGTGCCCCAGGGTTCAGATACGCAGTATTTT.

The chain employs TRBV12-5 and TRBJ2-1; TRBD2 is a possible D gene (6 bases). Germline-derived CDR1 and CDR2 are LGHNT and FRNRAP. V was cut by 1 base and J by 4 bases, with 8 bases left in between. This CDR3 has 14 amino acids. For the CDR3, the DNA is TGTGCTAGTGGTTTGGATGGGGGGTACAATGAGCAGTTCTTC. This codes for CASGLDGGYNEQFF.

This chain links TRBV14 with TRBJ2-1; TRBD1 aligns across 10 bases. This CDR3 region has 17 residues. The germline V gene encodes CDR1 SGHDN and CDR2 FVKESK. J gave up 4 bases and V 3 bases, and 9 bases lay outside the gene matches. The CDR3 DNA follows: TGTGCCAGCAGCCAGGGACAGGGGAACCTACGTTACAATGAGCAGTTCTTC. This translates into CASSQGQGNLRYNEQFF.

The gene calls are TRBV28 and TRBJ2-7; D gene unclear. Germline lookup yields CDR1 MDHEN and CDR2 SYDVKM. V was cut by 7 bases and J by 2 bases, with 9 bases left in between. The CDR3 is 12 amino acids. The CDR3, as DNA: TGTGCCAGCATGGCCTATACCTACGAGCAGTACTTC. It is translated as CASMAYTYEQYF. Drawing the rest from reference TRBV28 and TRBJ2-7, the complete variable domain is DVKVTQSSRYLVKRTGEKVFLECVQDMDHENMFWYRQDPGLGLRLIYFSYDVKMKEKGDIPEGYSVSREKKERFSLILESASTNQTSMYLCASMAYTYEQYFGPGTRLTVT.

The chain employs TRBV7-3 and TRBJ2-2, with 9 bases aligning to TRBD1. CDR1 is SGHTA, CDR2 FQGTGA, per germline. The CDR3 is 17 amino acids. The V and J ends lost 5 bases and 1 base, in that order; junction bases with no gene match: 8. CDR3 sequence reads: CASSVLRDRVNTGELFF. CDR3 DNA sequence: TGTGCCAGCAGCGTTCTCCGGGACAGGGTGAACACCGGGGAGCTGTTTTTT. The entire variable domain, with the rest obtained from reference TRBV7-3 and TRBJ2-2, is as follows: GAGVSQTPSNKVTEKGKYVELRCDPISGHTALYWYRQSLGQGPEFLIYFQGTGAADDSGLPNDRFFAVRPEGSVSTLKIQRTERGDSAVYLCASSVLRDRVNTGELFFGEGSRLTVL.

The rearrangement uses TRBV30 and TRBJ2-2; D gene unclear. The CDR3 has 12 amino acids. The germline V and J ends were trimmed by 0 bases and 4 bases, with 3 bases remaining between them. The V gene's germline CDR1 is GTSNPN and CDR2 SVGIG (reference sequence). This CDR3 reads CAWSVLTGELFF. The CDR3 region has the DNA TGTGCCTGGAGTGTACTCACCGGGGAGCTGTTTTTT.

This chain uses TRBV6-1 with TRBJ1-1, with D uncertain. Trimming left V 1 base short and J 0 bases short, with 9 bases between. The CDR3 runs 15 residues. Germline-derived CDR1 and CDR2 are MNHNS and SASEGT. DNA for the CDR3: TGTGCCAGCAGTGAAGGGCTGAACATGAACACTGAAGCTTTCTTT. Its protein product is CASSEGLNMNTEAFF.

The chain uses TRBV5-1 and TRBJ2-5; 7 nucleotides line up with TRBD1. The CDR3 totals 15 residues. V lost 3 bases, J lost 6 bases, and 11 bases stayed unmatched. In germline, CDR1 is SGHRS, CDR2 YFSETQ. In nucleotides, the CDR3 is TGCGCCAGCAGCTCGGCACTCGGGACAGAACAGACCCAGTACTTC. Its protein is CASSSALGTEQTQYF.

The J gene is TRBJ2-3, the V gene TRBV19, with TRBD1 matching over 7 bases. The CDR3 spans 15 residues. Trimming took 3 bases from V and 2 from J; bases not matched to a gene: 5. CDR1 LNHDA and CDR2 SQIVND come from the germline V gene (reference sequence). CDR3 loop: CASSITGVDTDTQYF. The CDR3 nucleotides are TGTGCCAGTAGTATTACAGGGGTAGACACAGATACGCAGTATTTT.

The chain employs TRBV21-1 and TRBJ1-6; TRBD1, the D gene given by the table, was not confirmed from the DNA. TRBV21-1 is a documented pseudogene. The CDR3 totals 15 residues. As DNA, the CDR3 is TGTGCCAGCAGCCAATTGGGACAGTATAATTCACCCCTCCACTTT. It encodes CASSQLGQYNSPLHF.

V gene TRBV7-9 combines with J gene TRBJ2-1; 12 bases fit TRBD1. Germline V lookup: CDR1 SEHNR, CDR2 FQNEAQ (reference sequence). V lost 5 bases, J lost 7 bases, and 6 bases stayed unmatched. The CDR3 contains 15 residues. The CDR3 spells CASSPGTGGGNEQFF. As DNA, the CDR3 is TGTGCCAGCAGCCCGGGGACAGGGGGCGGGAATGAGCAGTTCTTC.

The CDR3 region is CASSDSQGQAWGYGYTF. Written as DNA, the CDR3 is TGTGCCAGCAGCGACTCCCAAGGACAGGCTTGGGGCTATGGCTACACCTTC. This chain joins TRBV5-8 and TRBJ1-2, with 7 bases aligning to TRBD1. This CDR3 has 17 residues. Germline-derived CDR1 and CDR2 are SGHTS and YDEGEE. V shed 4 bases, J shed 4 bases, and the junction held 16 bases outside the gene matches.

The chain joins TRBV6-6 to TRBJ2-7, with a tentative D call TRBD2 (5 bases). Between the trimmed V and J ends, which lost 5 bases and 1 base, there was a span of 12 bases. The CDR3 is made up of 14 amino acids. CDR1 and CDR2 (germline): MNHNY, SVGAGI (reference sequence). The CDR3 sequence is CASSPGKGSYEQYV. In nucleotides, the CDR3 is TGTGCCAGCAGTCCCGGGAAGGGTTCCTACGAGCAGTACGTC.

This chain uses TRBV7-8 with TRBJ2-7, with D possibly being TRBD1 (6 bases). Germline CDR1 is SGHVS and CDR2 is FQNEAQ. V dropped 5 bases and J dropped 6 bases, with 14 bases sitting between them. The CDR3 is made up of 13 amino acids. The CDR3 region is CASSPQTGTEQYF. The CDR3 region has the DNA TGTGCCAGCAGCCCGCAAACAGGGACCGAGCAGTACTTC. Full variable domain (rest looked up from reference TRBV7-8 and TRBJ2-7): GAGVSQSPRYKVAKRGQDVALRCDPISGHVSLFWYQQALGQGPEFLTYFQNEAQLDKSGLPSDRFFAERPEGSVSTLKIQRTQQEDSAVYLCASSPQTGTEQYFGPGTRLTVT.